One and the same sample provided the 7 T cell receptor beta chains below, sequenced in a study of cytomegalovirus exposure and HLA in healthy donors (dated by TCRdb to about 2017). Library preparation employed the immunoSEQ multiplex PCR assay. For the multiplex PCR, a mixture combining 60 forward primers for TCR Vbeta segments and 13 reverse primers for TCR Jbeta segments was used. The table was pulled from immuneACCESS by TCRdb, which kept in-frame rearrangements only. Such tables lose some clones; where checked, under half of the loss comes from unresolved V genes, and the rest has no known cause. In this sample the table shows 65,000 to 85,000 clones, around 9.1% of which occur a single time. Of the sample, about 24% falls within the top ten clones. Sequenced sample: PBMCs. These receptors all come from a man between 60 and 70 years old in good health and CMV-seropositive.

The V call is TRBV2, the J call TRBJ1-1; no clear D. Trimming took off 2 bases at V and 3 bases at J, with 7 bases between the two ends. CDR1 and CDR2 from the germline V gene are SNHLY and FYNNEI. The CDR3 extends over 13 amino acids. The CDR3 DNA sequence: TGTGCCAGCAGTGAAAATCGGGACACTGAAGCTTTCTTT. Its translation: CASSENRDTEAFF.

The chain is built from TRBV4-1 and TRBJ2-1; TRBD2 matches at 8 bases. Germline V gives CDR1 MGHRA, CDR2 YSYEKL. The CDR3 has 16 amino acids. V was pared by 4 bases and J by 10 bases, with 15 bases of the junction left unmatched. The CDR3, as DNA: TGCGCCAGCAGCCTAACCGGGACTAGAGGTCGGCAAGAGCAGTTCTTC. Translated: CASSLTGTRGRQEQFF.

This clone was observed a handful of times. The chain combines TRBV5-1 with TRBJ1-1; D might be TRBD1 (6 bases). Germline assignment: CDR1 SGHRS and CDR2 YFSETQ. This CDR3 region has 13 residues. V lost 4 bases and J lost 4, with 11 bases in between. In nucleotides, the CDR3 is TGCGCCAGCAGCCCGGACAGCCTCACTGAAGCTTTCTTT. It codes for CASSPDSLTEAFF.

V usage is TRBV5-1 and J usage is TRBJ2-5, with a possible D match to TRBD2 (6 bases). Germline loops: CDR1 SGHRS, CDR2 YFSETQ. Trimming pared 2 bases from V and 2 bases from J, leaving 7 bases between. This CDR3 has 13 residues. The DNA of the CDR3 is TGCGCCAGCAGCTTCGGACTACAAGAGACCCAGTACTTC. Translation: CASSFGLQETQYF.

This clone was seen more than once but under ten times. This chain joins TRBV19 and TRBJ1-4; 7 bases map to TRBD1. This CDR3 has 13 residues. CDR1 and CDR2 (germline): LNHDA, SQIVND (reference sequence). J lost 5 bases, V lost 7 bases, and 4 bases had no gene match. This CDR3 is CASTGRGNEKLFF. CDR3 DNA sequence: TGTGCCAGTACGGGCAGGGGGAATGAAAAACTGTTTTTT.

The V gene is TRBV9, the J gene TRBJ2-1, with 7 nucleotides matching TRBD1. V lost 4 bases to trimming and J lost 3 bases; unmatched junction nucleotides: 4. In germline, CDR1 is SGDLS, CDR2 YYNGEE. CDR3 length: 14 amino acids. The chain's CDR3 is CASSPRTGYNEQFF. CDR3 DNA sequence: TGTGCCAGCAGCCCACGGACAGGCTACAATGAGCAGTTCTTC.

The chain uses TRBV4-1 and TRBJ2-5, with 7 bases identical to TRBD1. V was pared by 5 bases and J by 6 bases, with 9 bases of the junction left unmatched. Germline-derived CDR1 and CDR2 are MGHRA and YSYEKL. The CDR3 length is 14 residues. The CDR3 sequence: CASSSQTGWQTQYF. For the CDR3, the DNA is TGCGCCAGCAGCTCCCAGACAGGGTGGCAGACCCAGTACTTC.